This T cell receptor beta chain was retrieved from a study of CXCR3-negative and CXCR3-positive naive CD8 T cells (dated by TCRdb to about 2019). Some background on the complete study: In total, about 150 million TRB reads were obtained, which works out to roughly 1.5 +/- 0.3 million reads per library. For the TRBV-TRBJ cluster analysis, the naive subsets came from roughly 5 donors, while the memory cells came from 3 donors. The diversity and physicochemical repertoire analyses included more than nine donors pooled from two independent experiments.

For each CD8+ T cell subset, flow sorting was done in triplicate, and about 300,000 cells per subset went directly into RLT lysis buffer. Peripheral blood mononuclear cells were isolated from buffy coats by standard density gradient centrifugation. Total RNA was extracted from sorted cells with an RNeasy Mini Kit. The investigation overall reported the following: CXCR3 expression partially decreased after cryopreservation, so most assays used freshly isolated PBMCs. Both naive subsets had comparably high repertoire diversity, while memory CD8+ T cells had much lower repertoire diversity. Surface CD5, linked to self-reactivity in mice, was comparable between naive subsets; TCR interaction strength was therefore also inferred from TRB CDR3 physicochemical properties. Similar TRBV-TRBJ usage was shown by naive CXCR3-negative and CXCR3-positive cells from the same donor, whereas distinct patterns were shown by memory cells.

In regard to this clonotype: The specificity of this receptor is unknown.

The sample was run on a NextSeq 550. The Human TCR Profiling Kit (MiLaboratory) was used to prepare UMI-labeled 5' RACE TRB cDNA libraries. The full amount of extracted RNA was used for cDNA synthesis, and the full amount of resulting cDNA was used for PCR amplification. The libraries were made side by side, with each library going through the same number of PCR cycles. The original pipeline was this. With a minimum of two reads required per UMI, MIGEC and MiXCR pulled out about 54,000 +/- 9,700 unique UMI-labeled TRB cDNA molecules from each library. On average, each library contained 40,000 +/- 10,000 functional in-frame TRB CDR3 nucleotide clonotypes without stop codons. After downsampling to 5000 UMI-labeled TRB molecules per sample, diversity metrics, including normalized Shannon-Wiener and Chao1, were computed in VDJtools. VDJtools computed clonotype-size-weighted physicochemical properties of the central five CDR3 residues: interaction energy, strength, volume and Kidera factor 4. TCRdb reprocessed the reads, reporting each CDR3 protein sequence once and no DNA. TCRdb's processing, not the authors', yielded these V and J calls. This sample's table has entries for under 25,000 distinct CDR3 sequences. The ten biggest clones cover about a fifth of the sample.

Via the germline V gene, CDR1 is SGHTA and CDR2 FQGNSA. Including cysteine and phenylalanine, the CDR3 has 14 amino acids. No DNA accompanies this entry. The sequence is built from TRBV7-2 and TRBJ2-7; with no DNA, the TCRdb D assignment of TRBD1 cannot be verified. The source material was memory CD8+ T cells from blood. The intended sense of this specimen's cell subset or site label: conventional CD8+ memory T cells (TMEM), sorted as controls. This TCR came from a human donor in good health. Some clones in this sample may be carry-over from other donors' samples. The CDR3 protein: CASSGTGGDYEQYF.